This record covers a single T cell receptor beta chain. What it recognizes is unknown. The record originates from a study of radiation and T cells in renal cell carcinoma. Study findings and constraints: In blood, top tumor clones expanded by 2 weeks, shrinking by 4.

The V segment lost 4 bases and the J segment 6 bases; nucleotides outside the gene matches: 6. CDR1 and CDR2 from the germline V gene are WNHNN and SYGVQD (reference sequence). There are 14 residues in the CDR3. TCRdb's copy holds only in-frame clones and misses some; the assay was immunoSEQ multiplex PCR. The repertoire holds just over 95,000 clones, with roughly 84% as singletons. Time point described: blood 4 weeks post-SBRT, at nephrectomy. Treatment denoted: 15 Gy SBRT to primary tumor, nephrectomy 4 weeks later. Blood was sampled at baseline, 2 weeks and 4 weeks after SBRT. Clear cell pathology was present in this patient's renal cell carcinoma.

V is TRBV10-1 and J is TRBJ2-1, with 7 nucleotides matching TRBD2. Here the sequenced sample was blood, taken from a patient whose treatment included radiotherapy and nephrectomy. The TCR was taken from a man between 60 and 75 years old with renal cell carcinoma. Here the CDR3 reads CASSGTRSGNEQFF. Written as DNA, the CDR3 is TGCGCCAGCAGTGGGACTAGAAGCGGCAATGAGCAGTTCTTC.